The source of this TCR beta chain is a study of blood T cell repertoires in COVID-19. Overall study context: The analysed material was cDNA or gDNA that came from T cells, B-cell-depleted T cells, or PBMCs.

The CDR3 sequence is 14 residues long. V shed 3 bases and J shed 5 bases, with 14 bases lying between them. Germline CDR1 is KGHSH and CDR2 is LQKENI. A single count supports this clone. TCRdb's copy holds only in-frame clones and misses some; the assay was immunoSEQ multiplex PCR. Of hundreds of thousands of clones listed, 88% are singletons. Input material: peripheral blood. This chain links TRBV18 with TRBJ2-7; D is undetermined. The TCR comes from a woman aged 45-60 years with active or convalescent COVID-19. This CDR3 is CASSPKPPSDEQYF. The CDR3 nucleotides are TGTGCCAGCTCACCTAAACCTCCCTCGGACGAGCAGTACTTC.